The entry below gives a single T cell receptor (beta chain) sequence along with its context. Its cognate antigen is unknown. This sample was taken from a study of response to subunit inactivated influenza vaccine. Study-level points and caveats: Authors suggested each seasonal flu vaccination may recruit only limited numbers of new T cells.

TCRdb fed the RT-PCR reads into MiXCR, producing one record per CDR3 protein. The data hold roughly 700,000 distinct CDR3 sequences, with about 15% observed a single time. Trimming removed 3 bases from V and 2 bases from J; junction bases left unmatched: 7. The CDR3 has 15 amino acids. Looked up from germline, CDR1 is DFQATT and CDR2 is SNEGSKA (reference sequence). This sequence joins TRBV20-1 and TRBJ2-7; 10 bases fit TRBD1. The material was PBMCs from blood, obtained 12 days after vaccination. The sequence came from a man aged 45-65 years who received an inactivated influenza vaccine. CDR3 coding DNA: TGCAGTGCTAGGATGGGACAGGGGCGCCCCTACGAGCAGTACTTC. Amino acid sequence: CSARMGQGRPYEQYF.